This TCR beta chain stems from a study of T-cell reconstitution after alpha-beta-depleted transplantation in children. Germline lookup yields CDR1 MNHEY and CDR2 SVGAGI. V was clipped by 8 bases and J by 2 bases, with 24 bases between them. CDR3 size: 18 residues. This clonotype was seen ten or more times. Its cognate antigen is unknown. Study outcomes and limitations: T-cell counts and diversity at one year following transplant were attributed mainly to newly produced T cells. About two months after transplant, alpha-beta T cells reportedly came from several hundred expanded graft clones. Surviving thymic progenitors and recipient T cells were the source of high TCRbeta diversity at day 60 in some patients.

This sample's TCRbeta library carried unique molecular identifier barcodes. TCRdb re-called the PCR reads with MiXCR, one entry per CDR3 protein. The table has more than 3,500 distinct CDR3 sequences, approximately 19% seen once; the top ten hold about half. Sequenced material: PBMCs, mostly from graft donor cells, taken 180 days after TCRalphabeta/CD19-depleted stem cell transplant. The chain uses TRBV6-5 and TRBJ2-2; D is perhaps TRBD1 or TRBD2 (5 bases each). This sequence originates from a male patient between 2 and 10 years old who had a stem cell transplant for acute lymphoblastic leukemia, so the T cells may come from the graft donor. The CDR3: CASQAGTLSSFNTGELFF. CDR3 nucleotides: TGTGCCAGCCAGGCCGGGACCCTATCGTCGTTTAACACCGGGGAGCTGTTTTTT.